Following are 9 T cell receptor beta chains from one sample sequenced in a study of T-cell memory formation after mild COVID-19. TCRdb ran MiXCR on the 5' RACE reads and lists one entry per CDR3 protein. In the table there are approximately 170,000 distinct CDR3 sequences, about an eighth of which are singletons. The sequenced sample was PBMCs or a T cell subset sorted from them (not recorded which). These receptors all come from a man younger than 35 who had mild COVID-19 (a few samples of this study predate the infection). Cell type and time point are not known.

This clonotype was observed a handful of times. The chain combines TRBV6-5 with TRBJ1-2; 10 nucleotides line up with TRBD1. The J segment lost 8 bases and the V segment lost 4 bases, leaving 10 bases of the junction unmatched. The V gene's germline CDR1 is MNHEY and CDR2 SVGAGI. The CDR3 has 15 residues. CDR3 DNA sequence: TGTGCCAGCAGTTCTGGACCGGGACAGGGGTACGGCTACACCTTC. Amino acids: CASSSGPGQGYGYTF.

This clonotype was seen a handful of times. This chain uses TRBV5-6 with TRBJ1-1, with a possible D match to TRBD1 (6 bases). V lost 4 bases and J 4 bases, leaving 20 bases between the germline ends. The germline V gene encodes CDR1 SGHDT and CDR2 YYEEEE. The CDR3 has 16 residues. The CDR3 DNA is TGTGCCAGCAGCAGCTCTGGGTTCGTCAGGGGCACTGAAGCTTTCTTT. Encoded protein: CASSSSGFVRGTEAFF.

This clonotype turned up a few times. The chain carries TRBV5-4 and TRBJ2-7; D is unresolved. The CDR3 length is 10 residues. CDR1 and CDR2 (germline): SGHNT, YYREEE (reference sequence). Trimming removed 10 bases at V and 0 bases at J, with 5 bases between. The CDR3 spells CAGYSYEQYF. The CDR3, as DNA: TGTGCCGGCTACTCCTACGAGCAGTACTTC.

The gene calls are TRBV28 and TRBJ2-5; no reliable D call. Between the trimmed V and J ends, which lost 1 base and 4 bases, there was a span of 13 bases. Germline CDR1 MDHEN, CDR2 SYDVKM. The CDR3 is made up of 15 amino acids. DNA for the CDR3: TGTGCCAGCAGTTTATCCCAGGTCTCGAGAGAGACCCAGTACTTC. Protein: CASSLSQVSRETQYF.

This clonotype was counted only a few times. The CDR3 here is CASSGRSYNEQFF. The CDR3 DNA reads TGCGCCAGCAGCGGGCGCTCCTACAATGAGCAGTTCTTC. The rearrangement links TRBV5-1 to TRBJ2-1, with no clear D. Trimming removed 4 bases from V and 0 bases from J, with 5 bases in between. CDR3 size: 13 residues. In germline, CDR1 is SGHRS, CDR2 YFSETQ.

The chain is built from TRBV28 and TRBJ1-4; tentatively, D is TRBD1 (6 bases). CDR1 and CDR2 from the germline V gene are MDHEN and SYDVKM. This CDR3 has 17 residues. Trimming removed 5 bases from V and 4 bases from J, with 20 bases in between. CDR3 loop: CASSVVTGTGLNEKLFF. CDR3 sequence (DNA): TGTGCCAGCAGTGTTGTAACAGGGACGGGACTTAATGAAAAACTGTTTTTT.

In this sample, this clonotype turned up a few times. The V gene is TRBV4-1, the J gene TRBJ1-4; no definite D call. The germline gives CDR1 MGHRA, CDR2 YSYEKL. This CDR3 is 16 amino acids long. The ends were cut back, 2 bases at V and 0 bases at J, with 10 bases in the middle. The CDR3 DNA sequence: TGCGCCAGCAGCCAAACCCCGATCGCAACTAATGAAAAACTGTTTTTT. This codes for CASSQTPIATNEKLFF.

This clonotype was counted only a few times. This sequence joins TRBV7-2 and TRBJ2-4; possible D gene TRBD2, 5 bases. From germline, CDR1 is SGHTA and CDR2 FQGNSA. Between the trimmed V and J ends, which lost 5 bases and 8 bases, there was a span of 16 bases. The CDR3 spans 14 residues. CDR3 protein: CASSPGLHRDIQYF. CDR3 nucleotide sequence: TGTGCCAGCAGCCCAGGACTCCATCGGGACATTCAGTACTTC.

This clonotype was observed at least ten times. The chain recombines TRBV3-1 with TRBJ1-6; D call uncertain. Germline V lookup: CDR1 LGHDT, CDR2 YNNKEL (reference sequence). The V end lost 1 base, the J end lost 10 bases, and 8 bases lay between the germline ends. CDR3 length: 13 residues. CDR3 sequence (DNA): TGTGCCAGCAGCCAAGCCATCGTCTCACCCCTCCACTTT. This translates into CASSQAIVSPLHF.